This TCR beta chain is drawn from a study of identical twins. One entry per CDR3 protein results from TCRdb running MiXCR on the 5' RACE reads. The repertoire holds 750,000 to 950,000 distinct CDR3 sequences, with 9% to 15% as singletons. Germline V gene sequence: CDR1 SQVTM, CDR2 ANQGSEA. V was trimmed by 4 bases and J by 2 bases, leaving 9 bases between them. This CDR3 spans 13 amino acids. The same specimen was also included in a second study, on yellow fever vaccine responses in identical twins.

This chain connects TRBV29-1 to TRBJ2-1; D assignment may be TRBD1 or TRBD2 (5 bases each). The specimen sequenced was PBMCs. This clonotype originated in a woman under 30 in good health. The CDR3: CSVAGTTYNEQFF. In DNA form, the CDR3 reads TGCAGCGTTGCCGGGACGACCTACAATGAGCAGTTCTTC.